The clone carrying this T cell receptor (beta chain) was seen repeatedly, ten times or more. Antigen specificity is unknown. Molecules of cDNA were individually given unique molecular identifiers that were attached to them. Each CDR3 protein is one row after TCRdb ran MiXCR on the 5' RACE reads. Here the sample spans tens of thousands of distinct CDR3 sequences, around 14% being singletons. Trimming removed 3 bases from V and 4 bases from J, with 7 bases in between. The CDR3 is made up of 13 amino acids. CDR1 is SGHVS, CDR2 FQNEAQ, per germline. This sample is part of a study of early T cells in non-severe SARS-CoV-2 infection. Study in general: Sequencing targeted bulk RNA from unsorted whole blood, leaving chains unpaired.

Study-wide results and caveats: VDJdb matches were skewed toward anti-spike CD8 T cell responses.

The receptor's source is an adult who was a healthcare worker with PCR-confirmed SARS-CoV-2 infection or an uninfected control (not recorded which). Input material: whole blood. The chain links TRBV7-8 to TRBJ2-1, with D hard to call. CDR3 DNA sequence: TGTGCCAGCAGCTTTGAAGGGTACAATGAGCAGTTCTTC. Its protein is CASSFEGYNEQFF.